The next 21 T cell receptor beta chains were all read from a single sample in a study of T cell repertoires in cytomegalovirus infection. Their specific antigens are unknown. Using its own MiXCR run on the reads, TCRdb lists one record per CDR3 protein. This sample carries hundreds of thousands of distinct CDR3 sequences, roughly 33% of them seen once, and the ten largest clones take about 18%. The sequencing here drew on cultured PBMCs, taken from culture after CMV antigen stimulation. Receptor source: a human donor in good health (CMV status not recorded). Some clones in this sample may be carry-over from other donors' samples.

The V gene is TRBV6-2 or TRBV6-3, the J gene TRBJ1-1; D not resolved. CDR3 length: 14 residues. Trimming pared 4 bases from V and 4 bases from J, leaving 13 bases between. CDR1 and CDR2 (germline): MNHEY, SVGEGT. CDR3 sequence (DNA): TGTGCCAGCAGTTCCTTATCGGGAATCACTGAAGCTTTCTTT. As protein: CASSSLSGITEAFF.

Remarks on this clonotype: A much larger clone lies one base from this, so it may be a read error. The CDR3 DNA is TGTGCCAACAGCTCGGACTATGGCTACACCTTC. Translating gives CANSSDYGYTF. This rearrangement joins TRBV7-8 to TRBJ1-2; no firm D call. This CDR3 is built from 11 residues. Germline V gene sequence: CDR1 SGHVS, CDR2 FQNEAQ.

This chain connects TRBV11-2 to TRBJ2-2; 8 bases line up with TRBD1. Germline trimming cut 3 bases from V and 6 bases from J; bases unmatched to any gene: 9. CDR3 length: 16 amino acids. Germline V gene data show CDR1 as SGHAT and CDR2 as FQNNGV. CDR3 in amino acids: CASSFEQGAIPGELFF. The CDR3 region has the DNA TGTGCCAGCAGCTTTGAGCAGGGGGCAATACCCGGGGAGCTGTTTTTT.

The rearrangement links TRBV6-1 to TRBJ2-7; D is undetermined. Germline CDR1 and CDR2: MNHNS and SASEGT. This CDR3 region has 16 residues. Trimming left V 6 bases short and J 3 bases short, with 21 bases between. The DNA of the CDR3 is TGTGCCAGCAGCCACAACGATGACCAACTACTCTACGAGCAGTACTTC. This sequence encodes CASSHNDDQLLYEQYF.

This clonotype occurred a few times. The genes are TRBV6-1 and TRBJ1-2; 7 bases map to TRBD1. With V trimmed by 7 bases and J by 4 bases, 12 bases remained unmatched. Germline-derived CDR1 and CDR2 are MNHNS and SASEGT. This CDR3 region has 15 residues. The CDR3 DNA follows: TGTGCCAGCAATGCTCCGGGACAGAAACTCTATGGCTACACCTTC. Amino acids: CASNAPGQKLYGYTF.

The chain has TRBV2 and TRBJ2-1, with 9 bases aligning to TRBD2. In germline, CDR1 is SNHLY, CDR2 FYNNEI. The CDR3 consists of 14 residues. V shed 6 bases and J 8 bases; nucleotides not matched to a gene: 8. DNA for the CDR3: TGTGCCAGCAGGGGGGCTAGCGGGGCGTATGAGCAGTTCTTC. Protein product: CASRGASGAYEQFF.

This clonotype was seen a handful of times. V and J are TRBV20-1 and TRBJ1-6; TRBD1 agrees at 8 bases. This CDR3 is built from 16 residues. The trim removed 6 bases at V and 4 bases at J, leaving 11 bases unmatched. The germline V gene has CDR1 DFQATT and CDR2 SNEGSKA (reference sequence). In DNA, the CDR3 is TGCAGTGCAATGGGACAGGAGGTCCCTTATAATTCACCCCTCCACTTT. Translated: CSAMGQEVPYNSPLHF.

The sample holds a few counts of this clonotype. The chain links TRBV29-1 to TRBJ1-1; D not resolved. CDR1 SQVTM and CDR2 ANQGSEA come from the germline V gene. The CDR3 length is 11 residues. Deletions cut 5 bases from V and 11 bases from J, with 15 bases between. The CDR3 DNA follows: TGCAGCGTTCATCGACGTCGGCGGGCTTTCTTT. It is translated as CSVHRRRRAFF.

CDR3 in amino acids: CASSAPGQLNTEAFF. The DNA for the CDR3 is TGTGCCAGCAGCGCTCCAGGACAGCTGAACACTGAAGCTTTCTTT. The rearrangement uses TRBV5-4 and TRBJ1-1, with D perhaps TRBD1 (6 bases). This CDR3 is built from 15 residues. CDR1 and CDR2 from the germline V gene are SGHNT and YYREEE (reference sequence). V lost 4 bases and J lost 0, with 13 bases in between. Full variable domain (remainder filled in from reference TRBV5-4 and TRBJ1-1): ETGVTQSPTHLIKTRGQQVTLRCSSQSGHNTVSWYQQALGQGPQFIFQYYREEENGRGNFPPRFSGLQFPNYSSELNVNALELDDSALYLCASSAPGQLNTEAFFGQGTRLTVV.

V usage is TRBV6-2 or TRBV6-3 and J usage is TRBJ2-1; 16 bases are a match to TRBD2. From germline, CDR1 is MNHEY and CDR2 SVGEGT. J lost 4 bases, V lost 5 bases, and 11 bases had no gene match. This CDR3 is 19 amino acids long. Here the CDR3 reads CASSEPGLAGGGAYNEQFF. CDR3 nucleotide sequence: TGTGCCAGCAGTGAACCGGGACTAGCGGGAGGGGGTGCTTACAATGAGCAGTTCTTC.

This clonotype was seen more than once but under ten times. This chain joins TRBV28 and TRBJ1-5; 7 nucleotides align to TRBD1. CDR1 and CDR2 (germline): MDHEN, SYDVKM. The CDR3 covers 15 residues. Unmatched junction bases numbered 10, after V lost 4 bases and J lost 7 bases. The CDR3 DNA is TGTGCCAGCAGTTGGAAGGGGGCCGGGAGGCAGCCCCAGCATTTT. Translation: CASSWKGAGRQPQHF.

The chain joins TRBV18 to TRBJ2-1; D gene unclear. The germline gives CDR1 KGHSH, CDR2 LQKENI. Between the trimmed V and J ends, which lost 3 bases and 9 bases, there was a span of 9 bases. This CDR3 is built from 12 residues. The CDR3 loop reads CASSPRETEQFF. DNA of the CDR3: TGTGCCAGCTCACCCCGAGAGACTGAGCAGTTCTTC.

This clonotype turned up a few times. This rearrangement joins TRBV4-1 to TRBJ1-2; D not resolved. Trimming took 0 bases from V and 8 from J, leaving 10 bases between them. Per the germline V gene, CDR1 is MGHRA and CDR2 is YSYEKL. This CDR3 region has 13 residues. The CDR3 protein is CASSQDAMRGYTF. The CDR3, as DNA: TGCGCCAGCAGCCAAGATGCGATGCGCGGCTACACCTTC.

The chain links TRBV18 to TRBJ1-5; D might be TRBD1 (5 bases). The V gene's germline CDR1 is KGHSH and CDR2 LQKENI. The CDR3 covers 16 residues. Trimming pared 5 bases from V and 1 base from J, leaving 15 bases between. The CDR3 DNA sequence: TGTGCCAGCTCAACCCAGGGCCCCTGGAGCAATCAGCCCCAGCATTTT. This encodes CASSTQGPWSNQPQHF. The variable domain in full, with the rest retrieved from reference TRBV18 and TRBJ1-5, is NAGVMQNPRHLVRRRGQEARLRCSPMKGHSHVYWYRQLPEEGLKFMVYLQKENIIDESGMPKERFSAEFPKEGPSILRIQQVVRGDSAAYFCASSTQGPWSNQPQHFGDGTRLSIL.

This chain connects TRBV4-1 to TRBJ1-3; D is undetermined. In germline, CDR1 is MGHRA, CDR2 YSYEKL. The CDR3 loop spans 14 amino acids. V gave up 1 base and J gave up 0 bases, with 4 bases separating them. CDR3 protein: CASSQATSGNTIYF. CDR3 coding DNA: TGCGCCAGCAGCCAAGCGACCTCTGGAAACACCATATATTTT.

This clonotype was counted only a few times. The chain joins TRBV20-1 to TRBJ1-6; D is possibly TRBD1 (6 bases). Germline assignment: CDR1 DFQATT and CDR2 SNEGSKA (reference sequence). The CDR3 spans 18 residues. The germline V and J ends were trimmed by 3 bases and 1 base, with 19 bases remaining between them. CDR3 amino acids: CSARVSGDHSSYNSPLHF. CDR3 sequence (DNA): TGCAGTGCTAGGGTCTCAGGGGATCATAGTTCCTATAATTCACCCCTCCACTTT.

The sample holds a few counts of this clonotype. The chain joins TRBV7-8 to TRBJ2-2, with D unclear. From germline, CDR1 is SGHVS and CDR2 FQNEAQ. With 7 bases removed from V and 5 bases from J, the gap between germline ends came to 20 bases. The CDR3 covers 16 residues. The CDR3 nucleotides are TGTGCCAGCACCCCCGGACGAACTTCCTTGACCGGGGAGCTGTTTTTT. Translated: CASTPGRTSLTGELFF.

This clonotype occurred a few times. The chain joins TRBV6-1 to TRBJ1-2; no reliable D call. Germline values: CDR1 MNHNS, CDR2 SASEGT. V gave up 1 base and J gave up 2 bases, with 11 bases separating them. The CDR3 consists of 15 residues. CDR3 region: CASSEGGTQNYGYTF. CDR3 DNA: TGTGCCAGCAGTGAAGGCGGAACCCAAAACTATGGCTACACCTTC.

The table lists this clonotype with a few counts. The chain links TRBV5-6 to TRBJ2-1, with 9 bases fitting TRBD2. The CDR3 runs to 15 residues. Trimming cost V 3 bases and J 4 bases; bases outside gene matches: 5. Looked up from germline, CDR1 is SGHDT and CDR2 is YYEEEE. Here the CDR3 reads CASSSGLAPYNEQFF. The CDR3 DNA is TGTGCCAGCAGCTCGGGACTAGCCCCTTACAATGAGCAGTTCTTC.

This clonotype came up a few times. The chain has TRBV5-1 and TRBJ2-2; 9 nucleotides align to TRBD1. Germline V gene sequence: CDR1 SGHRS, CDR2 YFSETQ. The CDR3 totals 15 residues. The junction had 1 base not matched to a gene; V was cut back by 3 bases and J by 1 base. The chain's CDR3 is CASSWGQGNTGELFF. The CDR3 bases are TGCGCCAGCAGCTGGGGACAGGGGAACACCGGGGAGCTGTTTTTT.

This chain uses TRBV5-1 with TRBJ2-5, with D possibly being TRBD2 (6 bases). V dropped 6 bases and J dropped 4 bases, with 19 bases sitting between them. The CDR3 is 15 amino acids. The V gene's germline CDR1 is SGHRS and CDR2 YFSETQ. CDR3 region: CASTLLRRGRETQYF. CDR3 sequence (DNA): TGCGCCAGCACCCTCCTGAGGCGGGGCCGAGAGACCCAGTACTTC.